This T cell receptor beta chain came from a study of cytomegalovirus exposure and HLA in healthy donors. Study as a whole: An earlier analysis found around 120 million unique TCR beta sequences from around 180 million T cells.

The PCR used 60 Vbeta and 13 Jbeta primers. Clones were sequenced by immunoSEQ multiplex PCR, and TCRdb holds only the in-frame ones, with some missing. Of 150,000 to 200,000 clones detected, about 87% appear once; the ten largest clones hold 1.5% to 2%. After removal of 3 bases from V and 0 bases from J, the junction contained 8 bases not matched to a gene. Germline values: CDR1 SGHNT, CDR2 YYREEE (reference sequence). The CDR3 has 16 amino acids. The TCR comes from a woman aged 18-29 years in good health and CMV-seronegative. The chain recombines TRBV5-4 with TRBJ2-5; the match to TRBD1 covers 7 bases. The source material was PBMCs. CDR3 sequence: CASSYGQDVYQETQYF. CDR3 in DNA: TGTGCCAGCAGCTACGGACAGGACGTGTACCAAGAGACCCAGTACTTC. Variable domain in full (rest from reference TRBV5-4 and TRBJ2-5): ETGVTQSPTHLIKTRGQQVTLRCSSQSGHNTVSWYQQALGQGPQFIFQYYREEENGRGNFPPRFSGLQFPNYSSELNVNALELDDSALYLCASSYGQDVYQETQYFGPGTRLLVL.